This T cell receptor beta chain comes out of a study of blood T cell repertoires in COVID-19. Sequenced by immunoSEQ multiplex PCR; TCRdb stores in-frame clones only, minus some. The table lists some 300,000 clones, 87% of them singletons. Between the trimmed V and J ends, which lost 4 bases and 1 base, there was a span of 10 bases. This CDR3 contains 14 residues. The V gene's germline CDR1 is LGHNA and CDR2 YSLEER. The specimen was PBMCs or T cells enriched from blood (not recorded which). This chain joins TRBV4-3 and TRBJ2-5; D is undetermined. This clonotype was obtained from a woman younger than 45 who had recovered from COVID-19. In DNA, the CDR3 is TGCGCCAGCAGCCCCCAGGTTGCCCAAGAGACCCAGTACTTC. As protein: CASSPQVAQETQYF.